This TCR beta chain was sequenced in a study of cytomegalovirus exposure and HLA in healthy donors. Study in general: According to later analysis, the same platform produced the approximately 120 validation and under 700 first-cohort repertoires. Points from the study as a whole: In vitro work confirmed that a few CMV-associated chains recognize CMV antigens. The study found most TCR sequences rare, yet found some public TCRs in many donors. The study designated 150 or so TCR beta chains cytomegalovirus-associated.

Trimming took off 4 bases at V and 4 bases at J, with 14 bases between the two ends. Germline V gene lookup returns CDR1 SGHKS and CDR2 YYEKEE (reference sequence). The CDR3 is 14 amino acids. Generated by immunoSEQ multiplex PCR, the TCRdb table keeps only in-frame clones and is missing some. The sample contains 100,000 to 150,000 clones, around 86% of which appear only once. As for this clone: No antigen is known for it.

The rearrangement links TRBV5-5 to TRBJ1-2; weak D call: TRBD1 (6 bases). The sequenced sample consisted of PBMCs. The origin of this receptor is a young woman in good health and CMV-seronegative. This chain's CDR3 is CASSAVRGPYGYTF. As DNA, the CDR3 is TGTGCCAGCAGCGCAGTCAGGGGCCCCTATGGCTACACCTTC.